The 14 T cell receptor beta chains listed next were all sequenced from one sample in a study of cytotoxic CD8 clonotypes in ibrutinib-treated CLL. Sequencing was performed with immunoSEQ multiplex PCR; in TCRdb, only in-frame clones are kept and a portion is missing. The sample holds about 130,000 clones; about 76% are singletons and the top ten take approximately 5.1%. Sequencing was performed on PBMCs, taken after 24 months of ibrutinib treatment. Receptors originate from a human donor with chronic lymphocytic leukemia.

The chain joins TRBV7-2 to TRBJ2-7, with D perhaps being TRBD1 or TRBD2 (6 bases each). Germline CDR1 is SGHTA and CDR2 is FQGNSA. V was trimmed by 5 bases and J by 3 bases, leaving 17 bases between them. The CDR3 is 15 residues long. CDR3 in DNA: TGTGCCAGCAGCCGGGCCCCGGGGGCGGGCTACGAGCAGTACTTC. It specifies CASSRAPGAGYEQYF.

The CDR3: CASGMGADTQYF. The CDR3 DNA is TGTGCCAGCGGGATGGGAGCAGATACGCAGTATTTT. The rearrangement uses TRBV11-1 and TRBJ2-3, with D possibly TRBD2 on 5 matching bases. Germline V CDR1 and CDR2: SGHAT, FQDESV (reference sequence). With 8 bases removed from V and 4 bases from J, the gap between germline ends came to 10 bases. The CDR3 sequence is 12 residues long.

The CDR3, as DNA: TGTGCCAGCAGCTTCCGTTGGGGTGCCGGGGATGAGCAGTTCTTC. It specifies CASSFRWGAGDEQFF. The chain has TRBV7-9 and TRBJ2-1, with D tentatively TRBD2 (5 bases). The CDR3 contains 15 residues. The V gene's germline CDR1 is SEHNR and CDR2 FQNEAQ (reference sequence). V lost 3 bases, J lost 8 bases, and 17 bases lay in between.

The chain has TRBV7-2 and TRBJ2-7; the match to TRBD2 covers 7 bases. The CDR3 has 14 amino acids. Germline V gene lookup returns CDR1 SGHTA and CDR2 FQGNSA. The junction had 7 bases not matched to a gene; V was cut back by 5 bases and J by 3 bases. Here the CDR3 DNA reads TGTGCCAGCAGCCCTAAAGGCGGGGGCTACGAGCAGTACTTC. Encoded protein: CASSPKGGGYEQYF.

This clone was observed a few times. The rearrangement joins TRBV19 to TRBJ1-2; D might be TRBD1 (5 bases). CDR1 and CDR2 (germline): LNHDA, SQIVND (reference sequence). This CDR3 is 12 amino acids long. The ends were cut back, 5 bases at V and 7 bases at J, with 11 bases in the middle. In DNA, the CDR3 is TGTGCCAGTAGTGGGCAGGGTGGTGGCTACACCTTC. Translating it yields CASSGQGGGYTF. The full variable domain, its missing parts supplied by reference TRBV19 and TRBJ1-2, is DGGITQSPKYLFRKEGQNVTLSCEQNLNHDAMYWYRQDPGQGLRLIYYSQIVNDFQKGDIAEGYSVSREKKESFPLTVTSAQKNPTAFYLCASSGQGGGYTFGSGTRLTVV.

V and J are TRBV7-2 and TRBJ2-5, with D possibly matching TRBD2 (5 bases). Germline CDR1 is SGHTA and CDR2 is FQGNSA. CDR3 length equals 14 residues. The V end was cut by 0 bases, the J end by 7 bases, with 12 bases between. The CDR3 reads CASSLAADGGTQYF. CDR3 bases: TGTGCCAGCAGCTTAGCCGCGGACGGAGGGACCCAGTACTTC.

The chain has TRBV2 and TRBJ2-7, with TRBD1 identical over 10 bases. The germline V gene encodes CDR1 SNHLY and CDR2 FYNNEI. V trimming: 8 bases; J trimming: 2 bases; junction bases outside the gene matches: 18. There are 18 residues in the CDR3. CDR3 DNA sequence: TGTGCCAGCGGGGGGACAGGGGACGGCTCGGGACCCCCCTACGAGCAGTACTTC. This sequence encodes CASGGTGDGSGPPYEQYF.

The chain is built from TRBV7-8 and TRBJ2-7; either TRBD1 or TRBD2 may supply D (5 bases each). This CDR3 is 16 amino acids long. With 4 bases removed from V and 2 bases from J, the gap between germline ends came to 18 bases. Germline lookup yields CDR1 SGHVS and CDR2 FQNEAQ. In nucleotides, the CDR3 is TGTGCCAGCAGCTCCCCGGGGCAGTCTGGGACCTACGAGCAGTACTTC. Translating it yields CASSSPGQSGTYEQYF.

This clone was seen once. A read error likely explains this, since a far larger clone differs by one base. The J gene is TRBJ1-5, the V gene TRBV7-2; a possible D gene is TRBD1 (5 bases). Looked up from germline, CDR1 is SGHTA and CDR2 is FQGNSA. There are 14 residues in the CDR3. The germline V and J ends were trimmed by 5 bases and 2 bases, with 10 bases remaining between them. The CDR3 coding sequence is TGTGCCAGCAGCCAAGGGGTGGGCAATCAGCCCCAGCATTTT. This encodes CASSQGVGNQPQHF. Filled out from reference TRBV7-2 and TRBJ1-5, the complete variable domain reads GAGVSQSPSNKVTEKGKDVELRCDPISGHTALYWYRQSLGQGLEFLIYFQGNSAPDKSGLPSDRFSAERTGGSVSTLTIQRTQQEDSAVYLCASSQGVGNQPQHFGDGTRLSIL.

V and J are TRBV19 and TRBJ2-7, with a possible D match to TRBD2 (6 bases). The V and J ends lost 3 bases and 1 base respectively, with 13 bases between them. CDR3 length: 15 residues. Germline lookup yields CDR1 LNHDA and CDR2 SQIVND (reference sequence). The CDR3, as DNA: TGTGCCAGTAGTATTCTGCCCGGGAGTTCCTACGAGCAGTACTTC. Protein sequence: CASSILPGSSYEQYF.

The V call is TRBV6-1, the J call TRBJ2-7; D perhaps matches TRBD1 (5 bases). Germline loops: CDR1 MNHNS, CDR2 SASEGT. The length of the CDR3 is 14 residues. V was shortened by 4 bases and J by 5 bases, with 15 bases between the two germline ends. This CDR3 is CASSVTQGGHEQYF. CDR3 nucleotides: TGTGCCAGCAGTGTTACGCAGGGTGGCCACGAGCAGTACTTC.

V usage is TRBV4-2 and J usage is TRBJ2-3; D may be TRBD1 or TRBD2 (6 bases each). Deletions cut 2 bases from V and 3 bases from J, with 21 bases between. Germline CDR1 and CDR2: LGHNA and YNFKEQ. The CDR3 has 18 amino acids. CDR3 coding DNA: TGTGCCAGCAGCCAACAAGCCGGGGGCTATCTGGGAACAGATACGCAGTATTTT. This sequence encodes CASSQQAGGYLGTDTQYF.

The V call is TRBV30, the J call TRBJ2-6; D is uncertain. V lost 0 bases to trimming and J lost 1 base, with 4 bases between them. CDR1 and CDR2 (germline): GTSNPN, SVGIG (reference sequence). The CDR3 runs 14 residues. CDR3 sequence reads: CAWSVRSGANVLTF. The CDR3 DNA reads as TGTGCCTGGAGTGTACGGTCTGGGGCCAACGTCCTGACTTTC.

This chain connects TRBV9 to TRBJ1-1; possibly TRBD1 for D (5 bases). This CDR3 is 15 amino acids long. Germline CDR1 is SGDLS and CDR2 is YYNGEE. V shed 2 bases and J shed 5 bases, with 16 bases lying between them. CDR3 protein: CASSVEGLQDTEAFF. The DNA for the CDR3 is TGTGCCAGCAGCGTGGAGGGACTCCAGGATACTGAAGCTTTCTTT. The whole variable domain, filled in from reference TRBV9 and TRBJ1-1, reads DSGVTQTPKHLITATGQRVTLRCSPRSGDLSVYWYQQSLDQGLQFLIQYYNGEERAKGNILERFSAQQFPDLHSELNLSSLELGDSALYFCASSVEGLQDTEAFFGQGTRLTVV.